Shown below are 5 T cell receptor beta chains from a single sample sequenced in a study of T-cell memory formation after mild COVID-19 (dated by TCRdb to the early 2020s). Library creation used 5' RACE. The instrument given in TCRdb is Illumina NovaSeq 6000. TCRdb redid the processing of the public reads, applying fastp at Q25 and MiXCR, and retained in-frame beta chains. Duplicate CDR3 protein sequences are folded into a single record with the most common DNA and genes. This sample gives approximately 190,000 distinct CDR3 sequences in total; 18% of them show up just once. 2.4% of the sample belongs to the ten largest clones. The sequenced sample consisted of PBMCs or a T cell subset sorted from them (not recorded which). The receptor set was obtained from an adult woman who had mild COVID-19 (a few samples of this study predate the infection). The sample titles of this study are shuffled in the database, so cell type and time point are left out; the donor was told from shared clones.

V gene TRBV2 combines with J gene TRBJ2-7; TRBD2 is a possible D gene (6 bases). Deletions cut 4 bases from V and 7 bases from J, with 14 bases between. CDR1 and CDR2 (germline): SNHLY, FYNNEI. This CDR3 has 13 amino acids. CDR3: CASSVRGSGEQYF. In DNA form, the CDR3 reads TGTGCCAGCAGTGTTCGGGGTAGCGGAGAGCAGTACTTC.

This clonotype was detected only a few times. This sequence joins TRBV5-1 and TRBJ1-1; no firm D call. This CDR3 is built from 16 residues. Trimming took off 0 bases at V and 3 bases at J, with 15 bases between the two ends. The V gene's germline CDR1 is SGHRS and CDR2 YFSETQ. In nucleotides, the CDR3 is TGCGCCAGCAGCTTGGCCAGAAGTAGAGGGTACACTGAAGCTTTCTTT. Translated, it gives CASSLARSRGYTEAFF.

The V gene is TRBV20-1, the J gene TRBJ2-7, with 8 bases aligning to TRBD1. The germline V gene has CDR1 DFQATT and CDR2 SNEGSKA (reference sequence). The V segment lost 1 base and the J segment 5 bases; nucleotides outside the gene matches: 4. This CDR3 is 13 amino acids long. CDR3 loop: CSARGSGGNEQYF. The CDR3, as DNA: TGCAGTGCTAGAGGTTCAGGGGGCAACGAGCAGTACTTC.

The chain has TRBV4-1 and TRBJ2-2; TRBD1 or TRBD2 may be the D gene (6 bases each). Germline loops: CDR1 MGHRA, CDR2 YSYEKL. V was trimmed by 1 base and J by 0 bases, leaving 12 bases between them. This CDR3 is 17 amino acids long. The CDR3 is CASSQGGGRSNTGELFF. CDR3 DNA: TGCGCCAGCAGCCAAGGTGGGGGGCGATCGAACACCGGGGAGCTGTTTTTT.

V gene TRBV12-3 or TRBV12-4 combines with J gene TRBJ1-6; perhaps TRBD1 as D (6 bases). Trimming shortened V by 3 bases and J by 7 bases, and 16 bases separated the two germline ends. The CDR3 is 16 amino acids. CDR3 sequence reads: CASSFTGQGRNSPLHF. The CDR3 DNA reads TGTGCCAGCAGTTTCACTGGCCAGGGGAGAAATTCACCCCTCCACTTT.